This entry concerns a single TCR beta chain. Its antigen remains unidentified. This entry belongs to a study of cytomegalovirus exposure and HLA in healthy donors. Broader study findings: Later work associated roughly 17,000 TCR beta sequences with HLA alleles at 0.05 false discovery rate. Later analysis demonstrated an association between a missense DCLRE1C variant and TCR beta V- and J-gene trimming. It has been reported that TCR beta sequences accurately predicted the HLA-A and HLA-B alleles of most subjects. The classifier was said to identify cytomegalovirus status with high specificity and sensitivity.

PCR amplification relied on 60 Vbeta primers (plus 13 Jbeta primers). Profiling relied on immunoSEQ multiplex PCR, and the TCRdb table lists in-frame clones only, not all of them. The sample lists approximately 140,000 clones, 79% occurring once. Per the germline V gene, CDR1 is SGHRS and CDR2 is YFSETQ. The CDR3 has 14 amino acids. Trimming left V 2 bases short and J 8 bases short, with 11 bases between. This rearrangement joins TRBV5-1 to TRBJ1-6, with D possibly TRBD1 on 6 matching bases. The sequence was collected from a man aged 18 to 35 in good health and CMV-seronegative. The sample consisted of PBMCs. CDR3 sequence reads: CASSLRGMDSPLHF. CDR3 bases: TGCGCCAGCAGCTTAAGGGGGATGGATTCACCCCTCCACTTT.